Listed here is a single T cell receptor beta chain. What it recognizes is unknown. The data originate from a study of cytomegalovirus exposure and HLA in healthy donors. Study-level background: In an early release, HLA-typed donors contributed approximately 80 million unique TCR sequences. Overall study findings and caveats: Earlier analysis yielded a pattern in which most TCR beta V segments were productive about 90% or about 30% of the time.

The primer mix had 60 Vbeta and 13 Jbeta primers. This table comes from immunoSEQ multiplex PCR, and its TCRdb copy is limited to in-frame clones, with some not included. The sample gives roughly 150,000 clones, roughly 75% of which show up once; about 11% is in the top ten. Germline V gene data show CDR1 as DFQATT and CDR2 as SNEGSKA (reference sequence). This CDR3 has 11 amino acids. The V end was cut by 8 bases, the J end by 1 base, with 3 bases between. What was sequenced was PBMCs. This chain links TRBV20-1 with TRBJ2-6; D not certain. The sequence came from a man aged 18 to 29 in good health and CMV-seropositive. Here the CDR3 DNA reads TGCAGTACTTCTGGGGCCAACGTCCTGACTTTC. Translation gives CSTSGANVLTF.